A selection of T cell receptor beta chains follows, all from one sample in a study of early stage breast cancer tumors. TCRdb's copy holds only in-frame clones and misses some; the assay was immunoSEQ multiplex PCR. Found here are about 72,000 clones, 70% to 85% of them singletons; the top ten hold more than 3%. The specimen was blood. Receptor source: a person between 55 and 69 years old with breast cancer. CDR3s include the opening cysteine and the closing phenylalanine or tryptophan. The order of the fields is D gene, V gene, J gene, clone size, CDR3 DNA, CDR3 protein. The D gene is left open where the match is weak. Not every row has a clone size; where given, it reads once, few, many or a size class.

.	TRBV2	TRBJ2-5	.	TGTGCCAGCACCCTCGAGGGTAGGGGGGGGTCAGAGACCCAGTACTTC	CASTLEGRGGSETQYF
.	TRBV30	TRBJ1-5	.	TGTGCCTGGAGTATCGCCCCGGGGGTTCAGCCCCAGCATTTT	CAWSIAPGVQPQHF
.	TRBV28	TRBJ1-5	.	TGTGCCAGCAGGGTTGGGGGGGCCAGTCAGCCCCAGCATTTT	CASRVGGASQPQHF
.	TRBV27	TRBJ2-1	.	TGTGCCAGCAGTTTAATGGGCCATGAGCAGTTCTTC	CASSLMGHEQFF
.	TRBV30	TRBJ1-5	few	TGTGCCTGGAACCAGAGGGGGCCCCAGCATTTT	CAWNQRGPQHF
.	TRBV5-1	TRBJ2-2	.	TGCGCCAGCAGCAGCCAGGGCTCCACCGGGGAGCTGTTTTTT	CASSSQGSTGELFF
TRBD2	TRBV14	TRBJ2-2	.	TGTGCCAGCAGCCAACTAGCGGCGAACACCGGGGAGCTGTTTTTT	CASSQLAANTGELFF
TRBD1	TRBV5-1	TRBJ1-2	.	TGCGCCAGCAGCTTAGGGACAGCCAACTATGGCTACACCTTC	CASSLGTANYGYTF
.	TRBV5-5	TRBJ2-2	.	TGTGCCAGCAGCTTGGGAACCTATTCCACCGGGGAGCTGTTTTTT	CASSLGTYSTGELFF
TRBD2	TRBV27	TRBJ2-7	.	TGTGCCAGCAGAGAAGCGGGAGGGCCCAATATCTACGAGCAGTACTTC	CASREAGGPNIYEQYF
.	TRBV19	TRBJ1-2	few	TGTGCCAGTAGTATAGGAGGGGCCGGCTACACCTTC	CASSIGGAGYTF
TRBD1	TRBV6-6	TRBJ2-5	.	TGTGCCAGCAGCCAACCGGACAGGGGGCAAGAGACCCAGTACTTC	CASSQPDRGQETQYF
TRBD1	TRBV20-1	TRBJ1-1	few	TGCAGTGCTAGGGACAGGGGGTCAGCTTTCTTT	CSARDRGSAFF
.	TRBV7-3	TRBJ2-1	.	TGTGCCAGCAGCTTAATGGTCACAAGCGATGAGCAGTTCTTC	CASSLMVTSDEQFF
TRBD1	TRBV28	TRBJ1-2	.	TGTGCCAGCAGCCTCCGGGACAGAGGCATCTATGGCTACACCTTC	CASSLRDRGIYGYTF
.	TRBV18	TRBJ2-2	once	TGTGCCAGCTCACCAAACACCGGGGAGCTGTTTTTT	CASSPNTGELFF
.	TRBV28	TRBJ1-2	.	TGTGCCAGCACTACCGACCGAACTAACTATGGCTACACCTTC	CASTTDRTNYGYTF
.	TRBV27	TRBJ2-7	few	TGTGCCAGCAGGAAGACCGACGCTGGGCGAATTAAGGAGATCTACGAGCAGTACTTC	CASRKTDAGRIKEIYEQYF
.	TRBV9	TRBJ2-3	once	TGTGCCAGCAGCGCCATGGGAAGGACCATCACAGATACGCAGTATTTT	CASSAMGRTITDTQYF
.	TRBV28	TRBJ1-6	few	TGTGCCAGCAGGTCAACAGGAAGCTCCTATAATTCACCCCTCCACTTT	CASRSTGSSYNSPLHF
TRBD2	TRBV6-5	TRBJ2-5	.	TGTGCCAGCAGTTCCACCGGGGGGGGGCCCCAAGAGACCCAGTACTTC	CASSSTGGGPQETQYF
.	TRBV11-3	TRBJ2-3	.	TGTGCCAGCAGCTCCATTAGGGGGTCAGATACGCAGTATTTT	CASSSIRGSDTQYF
TRBD2	TRBV5-1	TRBJ2-5	.	TGCGCCAGCAGCTTGAGCGGGACTAACCAAGAGACCCAGTACTTC	CASSLSGTNQETQYF
TRBD2	TRBV30	TRBJ2-5	.	TGTGCCTGGAGTGTACTAGCGGGGGGTCAAGAGACCCAGTACTTC	CAWSVLAGGQETQYF
.	TRBV7-3	TRBJ2-2	.	TGTGCCAGCAGCTTTAAACCGAACACCGGGGAGCTGTTTTTT	CASSFKPNTGELFF
TRBD2	TRBV7-2	TRBJ2-1	.	TGTGCCAGCAGCTTAATTTTTTCGGGACTAGCGGGAGGCGAGCAGTTCTTC	CASSLIFSGLAGGEQFF
.	TRBV7-2	TRBJ2-1	.	TGTGCCAGCAGCAAGTGGGGAACAGGCGACAATGAGCAGTTCTTC	CASSKWGTGDNEQFF
TRBD2	TRBV5-8	TRBJ2-3	.	TGTGCCAGCAGCTTACGGGCTAGCGGGGGGGGTATCACAGATACGCAGTATTTT	CASSLRASGGGITDTQYF
.	TRBV10-3	TRBJ2-2	.	TGTGCCATCAGTACGGGCCCTAGGGCGAACACCGGGGAGCTGTTTTTT	CAISTGPRANTGELFF
TRBD2	TRBV9	TRBJ2-7	.	TGTGCCAGCAGCAGGGACTACGACGAGCAGTACTTC	CASSRDYDEQYF
.	TRBV5-4	TRBJ2-7	once	TGTGCCAGCAGCTTGGAGATCGGGGATTTAGGTTACGAGCAGTACTTC	CASSLEIGDLGYEQYF
.	TRBV7-6	TRBJ2-5	.	TGTGCCAGCAGCCCCGCCCAAGAGACCCAGTACTTC	CASSPAQETQYF
.	TRBV5-1	TRBJ1-1	.	TGCGCCAGCAGCCCCGGGGCAGGGGTGCCTGAAGCTTTCTTT	CASSPGAGVPEAFF
TRBD2	TRBV7-9	TRBJ2-1	.	TGTGCCAGCAGCCACGGAGGACTAGGGACCAATGAGCAGTTCTTC	CASSHGGLGTNEQFF
.	TRBV18	TRBJ2-7	.	TGTGCCAGCTCACCACCCTCAGGGGCAAGATACGAGCAGTACTTC	CASSPPSGARYEQYF
.	TRBV5-4	TRBJ1-4	.	TGTGCCAGCAGCTTGAAGGGAGGCGTTAATGAAAAACTGTTTTTT	CASSLKGGVNEKLFF
.	TRBV7-2	TRBJ1-1	.	TGTGCCAGCAGCTTAGGGAACAGGGCCACTGAAGCTTTCTTT	CASSLGNRATEAFF
.	TRBV2	TRBJ2-1	.	TGTGCCAGCAGTTCAGGACTATTGAATGAGCAGTTCTTC	CASSSGLLNEQFF
TRBD1	TRBV18	TRBJ2-5	.	TGTGCCAGCTCACCACTCGGGACAGGGAGTTCTGGCGAGACCCAGTACTTC	CASSPLGTGSSGETQYF
TRBD1	TRBV10-3	TRBJ2-7	few	TGTGCCACCCAGGGGGCTTCCTACGAGCAGTACTTC	CATQGASYEQYF
.	TRBV30	TRBJ2-7	.	TGTGCCTGGAGTGTACATATGGGGGGGCTCGGCTACGAGCAGTACTTC	CAWSVHMGGLGYEQYF
.	TRBV9	TRBJ2-3	.	TGTGCCAGCAGCGCTAACCAGGGCACAGATACGCAGTATTTT	CASSANQGTDTQYF
.	TRBV7-2	TRBJ2-1	.	TGTGCCAGCAGCTTAGCTAGCTACAATGAGCAGTTCTTC	CASSLASYNEQFF
TRBD2	TRBV14	TRBJ2-1	.	TGTGCCAGCAGCCTGCCTCCGGGGGGACGTGAGCAGTTCTTC	CASSLPPGGREQFF
TRBD1	TRBV19	TRBJ1-6	.	TGTGCCAGTAGTATAGGCACCGGGACAGGGAATTCACCCCTCCACTTT	CASSIGTGTGNSPLHF
TRBD1	TRBV5-1	TRBJ2-1	.	TGCGCCAGCAGCTTGCGGGACAGGGGAAGGAATGAGCAGTTCTTC	CASSLRDRGRNEQFF
TRBD1	TRBV23-1	TRBJ2-2	.	TGCGCCAGCAACCAGGGGGCGAAGAACACCGGGGAGCTGTTTTTT	CASNQGAKNTGELFF
.	TRBV28	TRBJ1-3	.	TGTGCCAGCAGTTTCGAATTGTCTGGAAACACCATATATTTT	CASSFELSGNTIYF
.	TRBV15	TRBJ2-7	.	TGTGCCACCAGCAGAGATAGATTTTCCCACGAGCAGTACTTC	CATSRDRFSHEQYF
TRBD2	TRBV5-4	TRBJ2-1	.	TGTGCCAGCAGATCGGCGGGGCGGGAGTACGCCAATGAGCAGTTCTTC	CASRSAGREYANEQFF
.	TRBV30	TRBJ1-1	.	TGTGCCTGGGGGAAGAACACTGAAGCTTTCTTT	CAWGKNTEAFF
TRBD2	TRBV30	TRBJ2-5	.	TGTGCCTGGAAGCGGGGATCGGAGACCCAGTACTTC	CAWKRGSETQYF
TRBD1	TRBV2	TRBJ1-2	.	TGTGCCAGCAGTGATACAGGGGTGGGCTACACCTTC	CASSDTGVGYTF